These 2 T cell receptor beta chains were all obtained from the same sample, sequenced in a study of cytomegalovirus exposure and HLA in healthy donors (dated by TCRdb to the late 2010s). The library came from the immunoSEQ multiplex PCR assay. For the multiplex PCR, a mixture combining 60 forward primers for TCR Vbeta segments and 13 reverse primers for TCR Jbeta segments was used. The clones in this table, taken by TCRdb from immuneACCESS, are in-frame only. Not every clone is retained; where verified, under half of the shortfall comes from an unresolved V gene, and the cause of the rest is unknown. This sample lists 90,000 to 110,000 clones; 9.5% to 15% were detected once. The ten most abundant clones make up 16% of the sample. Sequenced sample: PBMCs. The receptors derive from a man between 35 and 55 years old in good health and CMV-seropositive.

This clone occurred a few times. The CDR3 DNA sequence: TGTGCCAGTAGTACCCGGGACAGGGGCTCTGGGGCCAACGTCCTGACTTTC. Its translation is CASSTRDRGSGANVLTF. The J gene is TRBJ2-6, the V gene TRBV19; TRBD1 aligns across 10 bases. This CDR3 contains 17 residues. Trimming removed 4 bases from V and 0 bases from J; junction bases left unmatched: 3. Germline-derived CDR1 and CDR2 are LNHDA and SQIVND (reference sequence).

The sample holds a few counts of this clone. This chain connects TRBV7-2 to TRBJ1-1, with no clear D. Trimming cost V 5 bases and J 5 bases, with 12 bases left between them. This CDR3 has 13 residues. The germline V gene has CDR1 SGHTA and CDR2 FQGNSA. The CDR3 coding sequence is TGTGCCAGCAGCCCGGTAAGTTGGACTGAAGCTTTCTTT. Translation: CASSPVSWTEAFF.